This entry concerns a single T cell receptor beta chain. This entry comes from a study of T cell changes during pregnancy in multiple sclerosis. This CDR3 comprises 13 residues. The ends lost 7 bases at V and 8 bases at J; junction bases unmatched: 7. CDR1 is MDHEN and CDR2 is SYDVKM in the germline V gene. The data were produced by immunoSEQ multiplex PCR, yet TCRdb's version contains in-frame clones alone and is incomplete. The data contain roughly 35,000 clones, 90% to 95% of them seen just once; the ten biggest clones take up approximately 0.41%. The origin of this receptor is a female donor in good health, enrolled as a control in a pregnancy study. This chain links TRBV28 with TRBJ1-1; TRBD1 matches 10 bases. The sample here was CD4+ T cells from peripheral blood mononuclear cells, taken in the third trimester of pregnancy. DNA of the CDR3: TGTGCCAGCATCAACCGGGACAGGGGCGAAGCTTTCTTT. Its protein product is CASINRDRGEAFF.